This T cell receptor (gamma chain) was recorded in a study of gamma-delta T cells after stem cell transplantation. This clone is labeled large. TCRdb redid clone calling on the RT-PCR reads using CATT. The data contain over a hundred gamma-chain clones, around 25% of them singletons. J gave up 4 bases and V 0 bases, and 3 bases lay outside the gene matches. The CDR3 sequence is 13 residues long. In germline, CDR1 is EGSTGY, CDR2 YDSYTSSV. Material: gamma-delta T cells. This rearrangement joins TRGV4 to TRGJ1 or TRGJ2. No J gene is reported in TCRdb; it was inferred here by comparing the DNA with germline. The sequence was obtained from a human donor. It is not recorded whose cells these are; they may come from a transplant donor. CDR3 sequence (DNA): TGTGCCACCTGGGATGGGCAGTATTATAAGAAACTCTTT. Its translation: CATWDGQYYKKLF.